The 27 T cell receptor beta chains in this list originate from one sample, sequenced in a study of blood T cell repertoires in COVID-19. This table comes from immunoSEQ multiplex PCR, and its TCRdb copy is limited to in-frame clones, with some not included. The table includes a few hundred thousand clones, around 85% detected once. Sequencing was done on a sample of PBMCs or T cells enriched from blood (not recorded which). The origin of the receptors is a man aged 35-49 years who had recovered from COVID-19.

The rearrangement uses TRBV13 and TRBJ1-1; a weak D match, TRBD1 (5 bases). CDR1 is PRHDT and CDR2 is FYEKMQ in the germline V gene (reference sequence). CDR3 length: 14 amino acids. V dropped 0 bases and J dropped 4 bases, with 9 bases sitting between them. This CDR3 is CASSLGAGRTEAFF. The CDR3 DNA is TGTGCCAGCAGCTTAGGAGCAGGGCGCACTGAAGCTTTCTTT.

The V gene is TRBV6-5, the J gene TRBJ1-6, with D perhaps matching TRBD1 (5 bases). Germline CDR1 MNHEY, CDR2 SVGAGI. V was shortened by 3 bases and J by 5 bases, with 8 bases between the two germline ends. The CDR3 has 14 residues. In DNA, the CDR3 is TGTGCCAGCAGTTATGGAGGGGATAATTCACCCCTCCACTTT. It encodes CASSYGGDNSPLHF.

The chain is built from TRBV6-5 and TRBJ2-1; D not resolved. The germline V gene has CDR1 MNHEY and CDR2 SVGAGI. The CDR3 has 16 residues. Trimming stripped 0 bases from V and 3 bases from J, with 12 bases between. CDR3: CASSYSTSSIYNEQFF. DNA of the CDR3: TGTGCCAGCAGTTACTCGACTTCCAGTATCTACAATGAGCAGTTCTTC.

The chain is built from TRBV5-1 and TRBJ2-5, with 9 bases aligning to TRBD2. The J segment lost 1 base and the V segment lost 5 bases, leaving 3 bases of the junction unmatched. From germline, CDR1 is SGHRS and CDR2 YFSETQ. The CDR3 spans 14 residues. CDR3 loop: CASRAGGGQETQYF. The CDR3 DNA sequence: TGCGCCAGCAGGGCGGGAGGGGGCCAAGAGACCCAGTACTTC.

This chain joins TRBV19 and TRBJ2-5; TRBD1 is a possible D gene (8 bases). CDR3 length: 14 amino acids. V lost 8 bases and J lost 5, with 18 bases in between. The germline gives CDR1 LNHDA, CDR2 SQIVND (reference sequence). CDR3: CASSGQGAGETQYF. The CDR3 nucleotides read TGTGCCAGTTCAGGACAGGGAGCGGGGGAGACCCAGTACTTC.

The V call is TRBV12-3 or TRBV12-4, the J call TRBJ2-7, with D possibly being TRBD2 (6 bases). V gave up 3 bases and J gave up 7 bases, with 7 bases separating them. The CDR3 loop spans 11 amino acids. The CDR3: CASSLAGEQYF. As DNA, the CDR3 is TGTGCCAGCAGTTTGGCGGGAGAGCAGTACTTC.

The chain links TRBV11-2 to TRBJ2-3; a weak D match, TRBD1 (7 bases). V lost 3 bases, J lost 4 bases, and 11 bases lay in between. Per the germline V gene, CDR1 is SGHAT and CDR2 is FQNNGV. The CDR3 length is 14 residues. The CDR3 is CASSLTRGADTQYF. The DNA of the CDR3 is TGTGCCAGCAGCTTGACCAGGGGGGCAGATACGCAGTATTTT.

The chain has TRBV6-6 and TRBJ1-2, with TRBD1 as a possible D gene (5 bases). There are 16 residues in the CDR3. V shed 5 bases and J shed 4 bases, with 20 bases lying between them. Germline V gene data show CDR1 as MNHNY and CDR2 as SVGAGI (reference sequence). Here the CDR3 DNA reads TGTGCCAGCAGTATTGGTGGGTCGCAGGGCGCCTATGGCTACACCTTC. Amino acids: CASSIGGSQGAYGYTF.

This clone has a single count. This sequence joins TRBV30 and TRBJ1-4; D perhaps matches TRBD1 (5 bases). Germline assignment: CDR1 GTSNPN and CDR2 SVGIG (reference sequence). CDR3 length: 13 residues. V lost 3 bases, J lost 5 bases, and 10 bases lay in between. CDR3 nucleotide sequence: TGTGCCTGGAGCACGGGACTCAATGAAAAACTGTTTTTT. Amino acid sequence: CAWSTGLNEKLFF.

The chain combines TRBV11-3 with TRBJ1-3; D is undetermined. Germline V gene data show CDR1 as SGHNT and CDR2 as YENEEA. This CDR3 region has 13 residues. Trimming stripped 2 bases from V and 4 bases from J, with 6 bases between. CDR3 sequence reads: CASSLTPGNTIYF. In DNA, the CDR3 is TGTGCCAGCAGCTTAACACCGGGAAACACCATATATTTT.

This chain connects TRBV6-2 or TRBV6-3 to TRBJ1-2, with a possible D match to TRBD1 (6 bases). V gave up 2 bases and J gave up 4 bases, with 8 bases separating them. Germline V CDR1 and CDR2: MNHEY, SVGEGT. The CDR3 extends over 13 amino acids. In DNA, the CDR3 is TGTGCCAGCAGTTACCAGGACAGCTATGGCTACACCTTC. This sequence encodes CASSYQDSYGYTF.

The genes are TRBV7-2 and TRBJ2-1, with TRBD2 identical over 7 bases. The CDR3 runs 19 residues. Germline V CDR1 and CDR2: SGHTA, FQGNSA. V shed 0 bases, J shed 3 bases, and the junction held 14 bases outside the gene matches. CDR3 bases: TGTGCCAGCAGCTTAGCAACCTTGCGGGGGACTTTGGTCTACAATGAGCAGTTCTTC. This codes for CASSLATLRGTLVYNEQFF.

The chain uses TRBV4-1 and TRBJ1-2; D call uncertain. CDR1 MGHRA and CDR2 YSYEKL come from the germline V gene. V lost 2 bases to trimming and J lost 0 bases, with 10 bases between them. This CDR3 spans 15 amino acids. The CDR3 nucleotides read TGCGCCAGCAGCCAAATCGAGGCAGCTAACTATGGCTACACCTTC. The encoded protein is CASSQIEAANYGYTF.

This clone was counted only a few times. The chain links TRBV25-1 to TRBJ2-2, with TRBD1 identical over 7 bases. The CDR3 consists of 14 residues. Germline loops: CDR1 MGHDK, CDR2 SYGVNS. The junction had 7 bases not matched to a gene; V was cut back by 8 bases and J by 4 bases. CDR3 sequence reads: CASLRTGTTGELFF. CDR3 bases: TGTGCCAGCCTCCGGACAGGAACCACCGGGGAGCTGTTTTTT.

The V call is TRBV7-8, the J call TRBJ2-7, with D perhaps matching TRBD2 (5 bases). The V end was cut by 4 bases, the J end by 2 bases, with 15 bases between. CDR1 SGHVS and CDR2 FQNEAQ come from the germline V gene. The CDR3 loop spans 15 amino acids. CDR3 sequence: CASSSGNGPTYEQYF. The CDR3, as DNA: TGTGCCAGCAGCTCCGGGAATGGGCCTACCTACGAGCAGTACTTC.

This chain links TRBV4-1 with TRBJ1-5; 7 nucleotides match TRBD1. After removal of 8 bases from V and 1 base from J, the junction contained 8 bases not matched to a gene. This CDR3 region has 15 residues. The germline V gene has CDR1 MGHRA and CDR2 YSYEKL. CDR3 protein: CASGPQGLSNQPQHF. The CDR3 coding sequence is TGCGCCAGCGGACCACAGGGGTTAAGCAATCAGCCCCAGCATTTT.

This rearrangement joins TRBV15 to TRBJ1-2; D gene unclear. This CDR3 is 13 amino acids long. From germline, CDR1 is LNHNV and CDR2 YYDKDF (reference sequence). V was pared by 3 bases and J by 7 bases, with 12 bases between. CDR3 amino acids: CATSRGRNSGYTF. CDR3 coding DNA: TGTGCCACCAGCAGGGGCCGGAACAGTGGCTACACCTTC.

The V call is TRBV30, the J call TRBJ2-7, with D tentatively TRBD2 (6 bases). The CDR3 has 13 residues. Per germline, CDR1 GTSNPN and CDR2 SVGIG (reference sequence). V was cut by 5 bases and J by 1 base, with 12 bases left in between. The CDR3 loop is CAWANGGSYEQYF. Here the CDR3 DNA reads TGTGCCTGGGCCAATGGAGGGTCCTACGAGCAGTACTTC.

CDR3 sequence reads: CASSPPFGGTGLDTQYF. CDR3 nucleotides: TGTGCCAGCTCACCACCGTTCGGCGGGACAGGTCTGGATACGCAGTATTTT. The gene calls are TRBV18 and TRBJ2-3; 8 bases match TRBD1. CDR1 is KGHSH and CDR2 is LQKENI in the germline V gene. V shed 0 bases, J shed 6 bases, and the junction held 11 bases outside the gene matches. The CDR3 is 17 residues long.

This chain joins TRBV7-9 and TRBJ2-7, with TRBD2 identical over 10 bases. CDR1 is SEHNR and CDR2 is FQNEAQ in the germline V gene (reference sequence). V lost 0 bases, J lost 6 bases, and 5 bases stayed unmatched. This CDR3 is built from 15 residues. Here the CDR3 reads CASSLAASGSIEQYF. The CDR3 bases are TGTGCCAGCAGCTTAGCAGCTAGCGGGAGCATCGAGCAGTACTTC.

V is TRBV5-6 and J is TRBJ2-5, with 10 bases identical to TRBD1. Germline V lookup: CDR1 SGHDT, CDR2 YYEEEE. The CDR3 spans 16 residues. V lost 4 bases and J lost 5; bases outside the gene matches: 11. CDR3 nucleotides: TGTGCCAGCAGCAAAAGGCGACAGGGGGCCTGGGAGACCCAGTACTTC. Encoded protein: CASSKRRQGAWETQYF. Combining the CDR3 with reference TRBV5-6 and TRBJ2-5 gives the whole variable domain DAGVTQSPTHLIKTRGQQVTLRCSPKSGHDTVSWYQQALGQGPQFIFQYYEEEERQRGNFPDRFSGHQFPNYSSELNVNALLLGDSALYLCASSKRRQGAWETQYFGPGTRLLVL.

This chain uses TRBV30 with TRBJ1-3, with D perhaps matching TRBD1 (5 bases). CDR1 and CDR2 from the germline V gene are GTSNPN and SVGIG (reference sequence). V shed 5 bases and J shed 6 bases, with 14 bases lying between them. This CDR3 has 13 residues. The CDR3 bases are TGTGCCTGGCAAAAAGGGGCGGCAAACACCATATATTTT. Translated, it gives CAWQKGAANTIYF. Variable domain in full (rest from reference TRBV30 and TRBJ1-3): SQTIHQWPATLVQPVGSPLSLECTVEGTSNPNLYWYRQAAGRGLQLLFYSVGIGQISSEVPQNLSASRPQDRQFILSSKKLLLSDSGFYLCAWQKGAANTIYFGEGSWLTVV.

CDR3 amino acids: CASSFRQGAGGQPQHF. The CDR3 bases are TGTGCCAGCAGTTTTCGACAGGGGGCAGGGGGTCAGCCCCAGCATTTT. The J gene is TRBJ1-5, the V gene TRBV28, with 10 bases fitting TRBD1. The CDR3 length is 16 residues. Per germline, CDR1 MDHEN and CDR2 SYDVKM. V lost 3 bases to trimming and J lost 6 bases; unmatched junction nucleotides: 8.

The rearrangement joins TRBV28 to TRBJ1-5; the match to TRBD1 covers 7 bases. Per germline, CDR1 MDHEN and CDR2 SYDVKM. The length of the CDR3 is 15 residues. The V segment lost 3 bases and the J segment 2 bases; nucleotides outside the gene matches: 4. CDR3 bases: TGTGCCAGCAGTTTGAACAGGGGAGGCAATCAGCCCCAGCATTTT. Protein: CASSLNRGGNQPQHF.

This chain connects TRBV19 to TRBJ2-3; 8 positions agree with TRBD1. The V gene's germline CDR1 is LNHDA and CDR2 SQIVND (reference sequence). V shed 5 bases, J shed 2 bases, and the junction held 3 bases outside the gene matches. CDR3 size: 14 residues. The CDR3 nucleotides are TGTGCCAGTAGTGACAGGGGATACACAGATACGCAGTATTTT. The encoded protein is CASSDRGYTDTQYF.

The chain couples TRBV19 to TRBJ2-1; 8 nucleotides agree with TRBD2. Looked up from germline, CDR1 is LNHDA and CDR2 is SQIVND (reference sequence). The V gene end was trimmed by 4 bases and the J gene end by 4 bases; junction bases not matched to a gene: 3. CDR3 length: 14 residues. In DNA, the CDR3 is TGTGCCAGTAGTACCGCTAGCGGGTACAATGAGCAGTTCTTC. It is translated as CASSTASGYNEQFF.

The V gene is TRBV4-1, the J gene TRBJ1-2; TRBD1 might be the D (6 bases). Per the germline V gene, CDR1 is MGHRA and CDR2 is YSYEKL. The germline V and J ends were trimmed by 3 bases and 7 bases, with 15 bases remaining between them. This CDR3 is built from 14 residues. CDR3 DNA: TGCGCCAGCAGCCAGAACCGGGACACGGTTGGCTACACCTTC. Residues: CASSQNRDTVGYTF.